This TCR beta chain was identified in a study of blood T cell repertoires in COVID-19. Study details: COVID-19 samples collected from the United States, Italy and Spain covered acute and convalescent phases. From T cells, B-cell-depleted T cells, or PBMCs came the material, which was cDNA or gDNA.

Germline V gene data show CDR1 as SGHRS and CDR2 as YFSETQ. This CDR3 region has 13 residues. Trimming removed 4 bases from V and 7 bases from J, with 15 bases in between. The Seattle patients, enrolled during active infection, were followed longitudinally. Original handling: Estimates of nucleated cell counts were drawn from the amplification of reference gene primers. Libraries were prepared by immunoSEQ multiplex PCR; TCRdb keeps only in-frame clonotypes and omits some of them. The DNA was the basis for D and trimming; V, J and clone size are from that table. Altogether 250,000 to 300,000 clones are present, roughly 90% being singletons, with the ten largest covering around 11%.

The TCR sequence derives from a woman in her 30s with COVID-19, enrolled during active disease. The source material was peripheral blood. The chain uses TRBV5-1 and TRBJ2-7; possible D gene TRBD2, 5 bases. This chain's CDR3 is CASSADPGGEQYF. CDR3 DNA sequence: TGCGCCAGCAGCGCTGATCCCGGAGGTGAGCAGTACTTC. Drawing the rest from reference TRBV5-1 and TRBJ2-7, the complete variable domain is KAGVTQTPRYLIKTRGQQVTLSCSPISGHRSVSWYQQTPGQGLQFLFEYFSETQRNKGNFPGRFSGRQFSNSRSEMNVSTLELGDSALYLCASSADPGGEQYFGPGTRLTVT.